This TCR beta chain was retrieved from a study of control samples from healthy donors and cancer patients. In this sample, this clone turned up a few times. The CDR3 spans 15 residues. Germline loops: CDR1 LGHNA, CDR2 YSLEER. The V end lost 0 bases, the J end lost 4 bases, and 7 bases lay between the germline ends. The table came from immunoSEQ multiplex PCR; TCRdb's copy has only in-frame clones and leaves some out. Here the sample spans some 140,000 clones, over 85% being singletons. Sequenced input: blood. V usage is TRBV4-3 and J usage is TRBJ1-6; no firm D call. This sequence was found in a man aged 40-49 years in good health. The CDR3 DNA reads TGCGCCAGCAGCCAAGACAGAAATTATAATTCACCCCTCCACTTT. Protein sequence: CASSQDRNYNSPLHF.